The 2 T cell receptor beta chains below all came from one sample that was sequenced in a study of T cell changes during pregnancy in multiple sclerosis. Sequencing was performed with immunoSEQ multiplex PCR; in TCRdb, only in-frame clones are kept and a portion is missing. The sample shows more than 40,000 clones, 90% of them seen only once. The material sequenced was CD8+ T cells from peripheral blood mononuclear cells, taken in the third trimester of pregnancy. Receptors originate from a female donor with multiple sclerosis, enrolled in a pregnancy study.

The J gene is TRBJ1-5, the V gene TRBV4-1; D remains ambiguous. CDR3 length: 15 amino acids. V was clipped by 0 bases and J by 5 bases, with 11 bases between them. Germline lookup yields CDR1 MGHRA and CDR2 YSYEKL. CDR3 sequence reads: CASSQDSAGYQPQHF. The CDR3 coding sequence is TGCGCCAGCAGCCAAGATTCGGCAGGCTATCAGCCCCAGCATTTT.

This clone is judged medium-sized. V usage is TRBV6-1 and J usage is TRBJ2-6; 7 nucleotides match TRBD1. The CDR3 contains 15 residues. Trimming at V came to 8 bases and at J to 0 bases, leaving 4 bases not matched to a gene. Germline V CDR1 and CDR2: MNHNS, SASEGT. The CDR3 DNA follows: TGTGCCAGCGGACAGGTCCGCTCTGGGGCCAACGTCCTGACTTTC. Its translation: CASGQVRSGANVLTF.